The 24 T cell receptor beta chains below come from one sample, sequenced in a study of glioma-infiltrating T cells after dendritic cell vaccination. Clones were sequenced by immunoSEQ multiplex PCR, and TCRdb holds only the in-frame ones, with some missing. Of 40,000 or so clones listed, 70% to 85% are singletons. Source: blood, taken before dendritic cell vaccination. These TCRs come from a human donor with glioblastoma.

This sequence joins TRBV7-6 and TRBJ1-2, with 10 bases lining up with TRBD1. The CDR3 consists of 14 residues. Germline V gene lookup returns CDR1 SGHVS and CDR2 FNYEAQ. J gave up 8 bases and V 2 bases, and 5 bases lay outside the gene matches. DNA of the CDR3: TGTGCCAGCAGCTTAATAGGGACAGGGGACGGCTACACCTTC. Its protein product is CASSLIGTGDGYTF.

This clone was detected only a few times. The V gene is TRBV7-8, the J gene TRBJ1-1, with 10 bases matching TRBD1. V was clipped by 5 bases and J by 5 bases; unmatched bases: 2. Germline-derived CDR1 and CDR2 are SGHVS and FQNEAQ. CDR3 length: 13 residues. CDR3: CASSKDRGTEAFF. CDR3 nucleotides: TGTGCCAGCAGCAAGGACAGGGGGACTGAAGCTTTCTTT.

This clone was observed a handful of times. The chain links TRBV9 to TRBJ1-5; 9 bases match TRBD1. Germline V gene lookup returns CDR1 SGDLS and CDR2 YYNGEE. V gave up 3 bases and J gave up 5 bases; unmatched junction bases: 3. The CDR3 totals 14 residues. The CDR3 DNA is TGTGCCAGCAGCGCCGGGACAGGGTATCAGCCCCAGCATTTT. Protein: CASSAGTGYQPQHF.

CDR3 in amino acids: CASSYTLAGGSDTQYF. The CDR3 DNA follows: TGTGCCAGCAGTTACACACTGGCGGGGGGCTCAGATACGCAGTATTTT. The genes are TRBV6-5 and TRBJ2-3, with TRBD2 matching 8 bases. This CDR3 comprises 16 residues. Germline V lookup: CDR1 MNHEY, CDR2 SVGAGI. The V gene end was trimmed by 2 bases and the J gene end by 4 bases; junction bases not matched to a gene: 8.

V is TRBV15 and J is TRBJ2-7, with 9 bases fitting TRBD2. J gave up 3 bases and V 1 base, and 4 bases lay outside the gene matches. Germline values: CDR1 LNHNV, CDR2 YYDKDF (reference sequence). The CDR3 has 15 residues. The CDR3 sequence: CATSRGGGANYEQYF. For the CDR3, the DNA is TGTGCCACCAGCAGAGGCGGGGGGGCTAACTACGAGCAGTACTTC.

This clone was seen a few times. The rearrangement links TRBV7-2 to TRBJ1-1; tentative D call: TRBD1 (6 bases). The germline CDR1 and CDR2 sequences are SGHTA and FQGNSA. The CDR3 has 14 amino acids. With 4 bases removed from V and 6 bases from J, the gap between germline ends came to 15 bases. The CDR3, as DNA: TGTGCCAGCAGCTCGGGCCGGACAGTCGCTGAAGCTTTCTTT. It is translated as CASSSGRTVAEAFF.

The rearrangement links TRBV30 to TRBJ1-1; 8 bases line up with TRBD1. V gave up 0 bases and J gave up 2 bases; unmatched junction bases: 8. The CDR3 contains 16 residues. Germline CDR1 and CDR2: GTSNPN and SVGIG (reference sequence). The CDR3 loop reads CAWSVTGTGLNTEAFF. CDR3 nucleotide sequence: TGTGCCTGGAGTGTAACCGGGACAGGCCTTAACACTGAAGCTTTCTTT.

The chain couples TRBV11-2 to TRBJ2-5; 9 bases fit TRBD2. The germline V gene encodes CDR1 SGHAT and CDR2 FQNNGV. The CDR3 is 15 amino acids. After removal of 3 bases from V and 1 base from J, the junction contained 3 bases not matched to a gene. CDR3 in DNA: TGTGCCAGCAGCTTGCTAGCGGGGATCCAAGAGACCCAGTACTTC. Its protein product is CASSLLAGIQETQYF.

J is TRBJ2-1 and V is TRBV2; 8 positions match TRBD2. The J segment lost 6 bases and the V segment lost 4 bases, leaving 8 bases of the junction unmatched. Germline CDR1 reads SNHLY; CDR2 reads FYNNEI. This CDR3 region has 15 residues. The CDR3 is CASSVGTRGVNEQFF. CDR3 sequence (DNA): TGTGCCAGCAGTGTAGGGACTAGGGGGGTCAATGAGCAGTTCTTC.

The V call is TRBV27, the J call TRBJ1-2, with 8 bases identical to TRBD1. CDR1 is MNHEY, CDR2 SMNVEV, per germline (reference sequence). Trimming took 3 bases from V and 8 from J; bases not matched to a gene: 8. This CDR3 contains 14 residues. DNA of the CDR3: TGTGCCAGCAGTTTGGACAGGGTGAAGGGAGGCTACACCTTC. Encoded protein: CASSLDRVKGGYTF.

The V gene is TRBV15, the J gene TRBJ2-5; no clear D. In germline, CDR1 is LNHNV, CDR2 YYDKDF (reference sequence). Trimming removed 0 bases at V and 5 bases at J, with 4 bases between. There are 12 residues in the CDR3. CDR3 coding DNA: TGTGCCACCAGCAGAGATACTGAGACCCAGTACTTC. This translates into CATSRDTETQYF. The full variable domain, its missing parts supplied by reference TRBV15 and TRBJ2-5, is DAMVIQNPRYQVTQFGKPVTLSCSQTLNHNVMYWYQQKSSQAPKLLFHYYDKDFNNEADTPDNFQSRRPNTSFCFLDIRSPGLGDTAMYLCATSRDTETQYFGPGTRLLVL.

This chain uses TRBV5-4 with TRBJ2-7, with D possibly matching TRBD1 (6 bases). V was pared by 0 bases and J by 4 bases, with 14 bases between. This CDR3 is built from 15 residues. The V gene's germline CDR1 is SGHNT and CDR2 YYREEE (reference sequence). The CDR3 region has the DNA TGTGCCAGCAGCTTGGGGGCAGGGGAAGCGTACGAGCAGTACTTC. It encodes CASSLGAGEAYEQYF.

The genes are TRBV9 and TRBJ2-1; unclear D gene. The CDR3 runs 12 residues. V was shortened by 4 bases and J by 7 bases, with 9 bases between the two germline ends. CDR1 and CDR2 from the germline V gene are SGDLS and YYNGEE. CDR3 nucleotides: TGTGCCAGCAGCCCCCCGTCGAATGAGCAGTTCTTC. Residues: CASSPPSNEQFF.

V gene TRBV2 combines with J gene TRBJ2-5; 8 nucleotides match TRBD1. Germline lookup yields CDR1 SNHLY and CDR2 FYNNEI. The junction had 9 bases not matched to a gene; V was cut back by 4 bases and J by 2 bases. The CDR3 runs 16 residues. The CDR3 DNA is TGTGCCAGCAGTGGAGTAGGACAGGGTTATCAAGAGACCCAGTACTTC. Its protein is CASSGVGQGYQETQYF.

CDR3 region: CASSGSDRGGLETQYF. The CDR3, as DNA: TGTGCCAGCAGCGGATCAGACAGGGGTGGGTTGGAGACCCAGTACTTC. The chain carries TRBV9 and TRBJ2-5, with TRBD1 matching over 8 bases. The CDR3 is 16 residues long. Germline loops: CDR1 SGDLS, CDR2 YYNGEE. V lost 3 bases, J lost 5 bases, and 12 bases stayed unmatched.

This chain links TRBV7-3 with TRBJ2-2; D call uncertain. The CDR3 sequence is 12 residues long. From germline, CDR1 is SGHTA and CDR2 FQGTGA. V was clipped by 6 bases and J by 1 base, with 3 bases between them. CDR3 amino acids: CASSKNTGELFF. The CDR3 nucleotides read TGTGCCAGCAGTAAGAACACCGGGGAGCTGTTTTTT. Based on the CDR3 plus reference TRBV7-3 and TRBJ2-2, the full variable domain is GAGVSQTPSNKVTEKGKYVELRCDPISGHTALYWYRQSLGQGPEFLIYFQGTGAADDSGLPNDRFFAVRPEGSVSTLKIQRTERGDSAVYLCASSKNTGELFFGEGSRLTVL.

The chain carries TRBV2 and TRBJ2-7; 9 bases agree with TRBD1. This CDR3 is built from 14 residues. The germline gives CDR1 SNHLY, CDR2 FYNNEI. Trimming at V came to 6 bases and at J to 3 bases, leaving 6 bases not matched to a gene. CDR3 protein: CASRERTGDYEQYF. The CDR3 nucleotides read TGTGCCAGCAGAGAGCGGACAGGGGACTACGAGCAGTACTTC.

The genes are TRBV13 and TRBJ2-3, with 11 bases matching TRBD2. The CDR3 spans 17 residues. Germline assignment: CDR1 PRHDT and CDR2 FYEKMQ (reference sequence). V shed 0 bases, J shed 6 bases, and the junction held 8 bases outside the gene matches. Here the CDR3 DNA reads TGTGCCAGCAGCTTAGGACTAGCGGGGGCCCTAGGGGATACGCAGTATTTT. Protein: CASSLGLAGALGDTQYF.

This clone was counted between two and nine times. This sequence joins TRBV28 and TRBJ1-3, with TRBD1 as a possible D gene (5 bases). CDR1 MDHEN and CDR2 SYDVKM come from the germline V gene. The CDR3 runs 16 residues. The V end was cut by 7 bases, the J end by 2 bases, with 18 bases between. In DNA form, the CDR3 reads TGTGCCAGCATAGCAGGGCTCTTTCCACCTGGAAACACCATATATTTT. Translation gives CASIAGLFPPGNTIYF.

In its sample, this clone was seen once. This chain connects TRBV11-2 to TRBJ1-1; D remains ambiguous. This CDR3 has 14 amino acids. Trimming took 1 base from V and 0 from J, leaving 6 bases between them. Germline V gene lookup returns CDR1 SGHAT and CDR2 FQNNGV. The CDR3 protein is CASSLGSVNTEAFF. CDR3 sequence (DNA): TGTGCCAGCAGCTTAGGGTCAGTGAACACTGAAGCTTTCTTT.

The CDR3 nucleotides read TGTGCCAGCAGCTTAGTAGCGGGGGGGAAAAAAAACATTCAGTACTTC. The encoded protein is CASSLVAGGKKNIQYF. The V gene is TRBV7-2, the J gene TRBJ2-4; TRBD2 matches 11 bases. Looked up from germline, CDR1 is SGHTA and CDR2 is FQGNSA. The CDR3 totals 16 residues. V lost 1 base, J lost 4 bases, and 3 bases stayed unmatched. The entire variable domain, with the rest obtained from reference TRBV7-2 and TRBJ2-4, is as follows: GAGVSQSPSNKVTEKGKDVELRCDPISGHTALYWYRQSLGQGLEFLIYFQGNSAPDKSGLPSDRFSAERTGGSVSTLTIQRTQQEDSAVYLCASSLVAGGKKNIQYFGAGTRLSVL.

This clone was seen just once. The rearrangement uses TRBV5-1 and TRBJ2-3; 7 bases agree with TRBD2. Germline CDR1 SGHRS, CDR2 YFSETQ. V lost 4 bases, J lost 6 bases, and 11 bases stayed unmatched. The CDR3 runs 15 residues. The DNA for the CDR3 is TGCGCCAGCAGCGCCGGGACTACCAAGGGGGATACGCAGTATTTT. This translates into CASSAGTTKGDTQYF.

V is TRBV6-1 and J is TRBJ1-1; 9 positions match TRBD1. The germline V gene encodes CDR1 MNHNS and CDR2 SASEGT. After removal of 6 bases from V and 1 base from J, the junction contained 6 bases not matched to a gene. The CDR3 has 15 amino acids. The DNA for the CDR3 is TGTGCCAGCAGACCCCGGGGACAGGGGAACACTGAAGCTTTCTTT. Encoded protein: CASRPRGQGNTEAFF.

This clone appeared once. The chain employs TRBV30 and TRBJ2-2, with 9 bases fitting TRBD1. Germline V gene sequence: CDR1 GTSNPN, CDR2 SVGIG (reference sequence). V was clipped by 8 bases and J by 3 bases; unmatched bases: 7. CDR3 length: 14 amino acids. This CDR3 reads CAGGQGGHTGELFF. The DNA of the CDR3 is TGTGCCGGGGGACAGGGAGGACACACCGGGGAGCTGTTTTTT.